This is a list of T cell receptor beta chains from one sample in a study of T cell clones after liver transplantation. The protocol was immunoSEQ multiplex PCR, while the TCRdb copy is restricted to in-frame clones and leaves out a portion. The repertoire holds approximately 72,000 clones, with under 95% as singletons. The specimen comprised CD4+ T cells from blood, sampled before liver transplant. All receptors derive from a human donor who received a liver transplant. Both conserved end residues are part of each CDR3. Fields, in order: J gene, clone size, V gene, D gene, CDR3 protein, CDR3 DNA. The D gene is left open where the match is weak. Clone size is given for some rows only: seen once, a few or many times, or a class if the clone is expanded.

J: TRBJ2-4; size: -; V: TRBV5-1; D: -; CDR3: CASSPLGPQGNIQYF; DNA: TGCGCCAGCAGCCCCCTCGGGCCCCAGGGAAACATTCAGTACTTC
J: TRBJ1-1; size: -; V: TRBV7-8; D: -; CDR3: CASSERGTNTEAFF; DNA: TGTGCCAGCAGCGAAAGGGGGACGAACACTGAAGCTTTCTTT
J: TRBJ2-7; size: -; V: TRBV5-1; D: TRBD1; CDR3: CASSPTWTGVYEQYF; DNA: TGCGCCAGCAGCCCTACTTGGACAGGGGTCTACGAGCAGTACTTC
J: TRBJ2-1; size: few; V: TRBV14; D: -; CDR3: CASSQRVDSFTGKQFF; DNA: TGTGCCAGCAGCCAAAGGGTCGACTCTTTTACGGGCAAGCAGTTCTTC
J: TRBJ1-1; size: -; V: TRBV9; D: -; CDR3: CASSESGLVGTEAFF; DNA: TGTGCCAGCAGCGAATCGGGCCTGGTGGGAACTGAAGCTTTCTTT
J: TRBJ1-1; size: few; V: TRBV7-3; D: -; CDR3: CASSPGTGLEAFF; DNA: TGTGCCAGCAGCCCTGGGACGGGCCTTGAAGCTTTCTTT
J: TRBJ2-7; size: -; V: TRBV15; D: -; CDR3: CATSSPGESYEQYF; DNA: TGTGCCACCAGCAGCCCCGGGGAGAGCTACGAGCAGTACTTC
J: TRBJ2-1; size: -; V: TRBV7-6; D: -; CDR3: CASSLAPSSSYNEQFF; DNA: TGTGCCAGCAGCTTAGCACCCTCGAGCTCCTACAATGAGCAGTTCTTC
J: TRBJ2-1; size: -; V: TRBV5-1; D: TRBD2; CDR3: CASSFGGSAGEQFF; DNA: TGCGCCAGCAGCTTCGGCGGGAGCGCGGGTGAGCAGTTCTTC
J: TRBJ2-3; size: -; V: TRBV5-1; D: TRBD2; CDR3: CASSLFGGDTDTQYF; DNA: TGCGCCAGCAGCTTGTTCGGGGGGGACACAGATACGCAGTATTTT
J: TRBJ2-4; size: -; V: TRBV7-2; D: TRBD1; CDR3: CASTTATGGFENIQYF; DNA: TGTGCCAGCACCACCGCGACAGGGGGCTTCGAAAACATTCAGTACTTC
J: TRBJ2-5; size: once; V: TRBV5-4; D: TRBD2; CDR3: CASSLAGRLQETQYF; DNA: TGTGCCAGCAGCCTAGCGGGACGCCTCCAAGAGACCCAGTACTTC
J: TRBJ1-3; size: -; V: TRBV25-1; D: -; CDR3: CASSEMGTIYF; DNA: TGTGCCAGCAGTGAAATGGGCACCATATATTTT
J: TRBJ1-1; size: -; V: TRBV16; D: -; CDR3: CASSQTPGTGNTEAFF; DNA: TGTGCCAGCAGCCAGACCCCCGGGACGGGGAACACTGAAGCTTTCTTT
J: TRBJ2-7; size: -; V: TRBV7-2; D: -; CDR3: CASSLWPGGDEQYF; DNA: TGTGCCAGCAGCCTGTGGCCCGGGGGCGACGAGCAGTACTTC
J: TRBJ2-3; size: -; V: TRBV13; D: -; CDR3: CASSFRGPEDTQYF; DNA: TGTGCCAGCAGTTTTAGGGGCCCTGAAGATACGCAGTATTTT
J: TRBJ2-7; size: -; V: TRBV30; D: TRBD1; CDR3: CAWSGQGAYEQYF; DNA: TGTGCCTGGAGTGGGCAGGGGGCCTACGAGCAGTACTTC
J: TRBJ2-3; size: -; V: TRBV6-6; D: TRBD2; CDR3: CASSYPAGGNTQYF; DNA: TGTGCCAGCAGTTACCCGGCGGGGGGGAATACGCAGTATTTT
J: TRBJ2-2; size: -; V: TRBV18; D: -; CDR3: CASSPRAQNTGELFF; DNA: TGTGCCAGCTCACCCCGGGCCCAGAACACCGGGGAGCTGTTTTTT
J: TRBJ2-7; size: once; V: TRBV5-1; D: TRBD2; CDR3: CASSLAGGSSYEQYF; DNA: TGCGCCAGCAGCTTAGCCGGGGGGAGCTCCTACGAGCAGTACTTC
J: TRBJ1-2; size: -; V: TRBV9; D: -; CDR3: CASSDRGLVGYTF; DNA: TGTGCCAGCAGCGATAGGGGCTTGGTTGGCTACACCTTC
J: TRBJ2-1; size: -; V: TRBV6-1; D: TRBD2; CDR3: CASSESLWGGEQFF; DNA: TGTGCCAGCAGTGAATCGTTGTGGGGGGGTGAGCAGTTCTTC
J: TRBJ2-3; size: -; V: TRBV11-3; D: TRBD1; CDR3: CASTPGQGEDTQYF; DNA: TGTGCCAGCACCCCGGGACAGGGAGAAGATACGCAGTATTTT
J: TRBJ2-1; size: -; V: TRBV10-1; D: -; CDR3: CASSYNEQFF; DNA: TGCGCCAGCAGTTACAATGAGCAGTTCTTC
J: TRBJ2-3; size: -; V: TRBV7-3; D: TRBD2; CDR3: CASSLLAGGTDTQYF; DNA: TGTGCCAGCAGCTTACTAGCGGGAGGTACAGATACGCAGTATTTT
J: TRBJ2-1; size: -; V: TRBV5-1; D: -; CDR3: CASSLVSGTGYNEQFF; DNA: TGCGCCAGCAGCTTGGTTTCGGGGACGGGATACAATGAGCAGTTCTTC
J: TRBJ2-1; size: -; V: TRBV11-2; D: -; CDR3: CASSPTVGGNEQFF; DNA: TGTGCCAGCAGCCCAACCGTTGGGGGAAATGAGCAGTTCTTC
J: TRBJ2-3; size: -; V: TRBV2; D: TRBD2; CDR3: CASSSGTSGTVSSYTDTQYF; DNA: TGTGCCAGCAGTTCCGGGACTAGCGGTACAGTCTCTAGCTACACAGATACGCAGTATTTT
J: TRBJ2-5; size: few; V: TRBV15; D: -; CDR3: CATSRDSAGWSETQYF; DNA: TGTGCCACCAGCAGAGATTCAGCAGGGTGGAGTGAGACCCAGTACTTC
J: TRBJ2-7; size: once; V: TRBV6-5; D: TRBD2; CDR3: CASRSSGSGHEQYF; DNA: TGTGCCAGCAGGTCTAGCGGGAGTGGCCACGAGCAGTACTTC
J: TRBJ1-1; size: once; V: TRBV5-1; D: -; CDR3: CASSLNAEAFF; DNA: TGCGCCAGCAGCTTGAACGCTGAAGCTTTCTTT